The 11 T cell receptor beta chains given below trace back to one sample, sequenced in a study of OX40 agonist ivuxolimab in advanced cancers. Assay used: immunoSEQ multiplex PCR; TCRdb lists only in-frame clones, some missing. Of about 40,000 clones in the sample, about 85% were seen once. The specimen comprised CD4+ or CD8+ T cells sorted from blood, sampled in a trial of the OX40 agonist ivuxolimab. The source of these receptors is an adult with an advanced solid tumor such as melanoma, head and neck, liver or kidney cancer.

CDR3 residues: CASSTTGLDEQFF. CDR3 nucleotides: TGTGCCAGCTCAACGACAGGGTTGGATGAGCAGTTCTTC. The chain couples TRBV18 to TRBJ2-1; TRBD1 matches 7 bases. V gave up 5 bases and J gave up 8 bases; unmatched junction bases: 6. The germline CDR1 and CDR2 sequences are KGHSH and LQKENI. The length of the CDR3 is 13 residues.

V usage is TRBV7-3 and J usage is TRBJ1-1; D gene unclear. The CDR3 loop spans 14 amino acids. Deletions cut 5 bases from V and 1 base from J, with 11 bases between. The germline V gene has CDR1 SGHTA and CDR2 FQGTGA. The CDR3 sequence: CASSQKTGNTEAFF. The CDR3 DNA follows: TGTGCCAGCAGCCAAAAGACGGGGAACACTGAAGCTTTCTTT.

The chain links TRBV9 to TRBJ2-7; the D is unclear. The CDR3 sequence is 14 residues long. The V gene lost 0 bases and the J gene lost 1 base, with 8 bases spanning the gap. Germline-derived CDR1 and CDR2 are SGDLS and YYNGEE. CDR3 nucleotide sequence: TGTGCCAGCAGCGTAGACTACGGATCCTACGAGCAGTACTTC. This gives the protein CASSVDYGSYEQYF. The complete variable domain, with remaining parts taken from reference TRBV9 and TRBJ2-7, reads DSGVTQTPKHLITATGQRVTLRCSPRSGDLSVYWYQQSLDQGLQFLIQYYNGEERAKGNILERFSAQQFPDLHSELNLSSLELGDSALYFCASSVDYGSYEQYFGPGTRLTVT.

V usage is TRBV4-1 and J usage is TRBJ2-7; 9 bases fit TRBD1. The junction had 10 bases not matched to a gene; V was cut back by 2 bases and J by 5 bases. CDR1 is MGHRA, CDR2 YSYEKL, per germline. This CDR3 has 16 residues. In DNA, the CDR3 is TGCGCCAGCAGCCAAACTACGGGGACAGGGTGGAACGAGCAGTACTTC. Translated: CASSQTTGTGWNEQYF.

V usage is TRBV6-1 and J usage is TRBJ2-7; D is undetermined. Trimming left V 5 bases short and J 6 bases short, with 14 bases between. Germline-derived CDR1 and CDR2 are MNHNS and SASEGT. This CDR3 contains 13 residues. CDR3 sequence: CASSSGFSGEQYF. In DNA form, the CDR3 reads TGTGCCAGCAGTTCCGGCTTCTCTGGCGAGCAGTACTTC.

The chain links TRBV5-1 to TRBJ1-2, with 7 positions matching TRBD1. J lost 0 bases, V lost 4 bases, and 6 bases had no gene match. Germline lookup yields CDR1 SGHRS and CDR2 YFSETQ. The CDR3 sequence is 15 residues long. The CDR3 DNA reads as TGCGCCAGCAGCGTTGGTCAGGGGGCTAACTATGGCTACACCTTC. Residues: CASSVGQGANYGYTF.

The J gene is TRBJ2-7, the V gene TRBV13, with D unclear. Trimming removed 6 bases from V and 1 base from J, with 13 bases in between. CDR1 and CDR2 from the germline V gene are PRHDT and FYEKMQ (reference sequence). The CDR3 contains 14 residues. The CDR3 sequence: CASSDWPRSYEQYF. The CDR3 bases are TGTGCCAGCAGTGATTGGCCTAGATCCTACGAGCAGTACTTC.

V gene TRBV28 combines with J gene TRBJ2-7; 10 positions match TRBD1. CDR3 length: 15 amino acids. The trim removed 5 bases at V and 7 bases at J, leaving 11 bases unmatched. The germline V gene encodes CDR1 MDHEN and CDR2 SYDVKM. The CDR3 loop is CASSTPGTGEWEQYF. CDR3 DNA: TGTGCCAGCAGTACTCCCGGGACAGGGGAGTGGGAGCAGTACTTC.

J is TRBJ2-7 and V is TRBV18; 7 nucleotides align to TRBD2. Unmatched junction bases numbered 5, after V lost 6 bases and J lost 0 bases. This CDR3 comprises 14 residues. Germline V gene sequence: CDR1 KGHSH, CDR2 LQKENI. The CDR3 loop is CASSPPSGSYEQYF. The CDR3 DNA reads TGTGCCAGCTCCCCCCCTAGCGGCTCCTACGAGCAGTACTTC.

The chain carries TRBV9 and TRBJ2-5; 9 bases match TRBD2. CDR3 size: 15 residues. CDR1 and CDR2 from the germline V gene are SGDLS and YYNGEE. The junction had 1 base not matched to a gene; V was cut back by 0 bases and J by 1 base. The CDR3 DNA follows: TGTGCCAGCAGCGTAGTACTAGCGGGCCAAGAGACCCAGTACTTC. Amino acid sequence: CASSVVLAGQETQYF.

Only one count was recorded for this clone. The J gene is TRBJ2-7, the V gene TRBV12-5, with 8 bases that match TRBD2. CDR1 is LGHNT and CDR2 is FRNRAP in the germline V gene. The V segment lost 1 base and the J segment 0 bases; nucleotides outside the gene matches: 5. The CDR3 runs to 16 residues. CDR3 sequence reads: CASGLAGTRYSYEQYF. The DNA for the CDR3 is TGTGCTAGTGGTTTGGCCGGGACTAGGTACTCCTACGAGCAGTACTTC.